This T cell receptor (beta chain) was recorded in a study of cytomegalovirus exposure and HLA in healthy donors. As to this clone: Its antigen is still unknown.

Both 60 Vbeta primers and 13 Jbeta primers went into the PCR. Generated by immunoSEQ multiplex PCR, the TCRdb table keeps only in-frame clones and is missing some. The sample contains 85,000 to 130,000 clones, around 80% of which appear only once. Donors in the study were healthy people who gave bone marrow. V was clipped by 3 bases and J by 3 bases, with 11 bases between them. The germline gives CDR1 GTSNPN, CDR2 SVGIG (reference sequence). The CDR3 consists of 14 residues. Study results and caveats: Later work found most CMV-associated TCR beta chains apparently HLA-restricted. The authors enumerated around 150 TCR beta chains as linked to cytomegalovirus.

This chain links TRBV30 with TRBJ2-2, with D perhaps TRBD2 (6 bases). What was sequenced was PBMCs. This TCR was sampled from a man aged 55-75 years in good health and CMV-seronegative. The CDR3 sequence is CAWRGSGDTGELFF. Here the CDR3 DNA reads TGTGCCTGGAGGGGGTCGGGGGACACCGGGGAGCTGTTTTTT.